The 10 T cell receptor beta chains given below trace back to one sample, sequenced in a study of blood T cell repertoires in COVID-19. This table comes from immunoSEQ multiplex PCR, and its TCRdb copy is limited to in-frame clones, with some not included. The sample lists 140,000 or so clones, under 85% seen once, with 8.6% in the top ten. Sequenced material: peripheral blood. Every receptor here comes from a man aged 50-59 years with active or convalescent COVID-19.

The J gene is TRBJ2-4, the V gene TRBV15; D is uncertain. Trimming shortened V by 1 base and J by 3 bases, and 13 bases separated the two germline ends. The germline gives CDR1 LNHNV, CDR2 YYDKDF (reference sequence). The CDR3 loop spans 16 amino acids. DNA of the CDR3: TGTGCCACCAGCAGAGGAGCCCGCTCTGTCAAAAACATTCAGTACTTC. Its translation: CATSRGARSVKNIQYF.

This clone appeared a few times. The gene calls are TRBV14 and TRBJ2-3; TRBD1 aligns across 9 bases. Germline loops: CDR1 SGHDN, CDR2 FVKESK. The CDR3 covers 17 residues. The junction had 8 bases not matched to a gene; V was cut back by 4 bases and J by 0 bases. The CDR3 here is CASSPFPGQGSTDTQYF. DNA of the CDR3: TGTGCCAGCAGCCCCTTTCCTGGACAGGGGAGCACAGATACGCAGTATTTT.

The CDR3 is CATPKGVYSNQPQHF. DNA for the CDR3: TGTGCCACTCCTAAAGGGGTCTATAGCAATCAGCCCCAGCATTTT. The chain carries TRBV6-5 and TRBJ1-5; maybe TRBD1 (5 bases). Between the trimmed V and J ends, which lost 10 bases and 0 bases, there was a span of 16 bases. In germline, CDR1 is MNHEY, CDR2 SVGAGI. The CDR3 is 15 residues long.

The chain links TRBV7-8 to TRBJ1-5; no definite D call. The length of the CDR3 is 14 residues. The germline gives CDR1 SGHVS, CDR2 FQNEAQ. Trimming shortened V by 6 bases and J by 4 bases, and 13 bases separated the two germline ends. CDR3: CASSPRGPNQPQHF. In DNA form, the CDR3 reads TGTGCCAGCAGTCCACGGGGTCCTAATCAGCCCCAGCATTTT.

V and J are TRBV13 and TRBJ2-7; a weak D match, TRBD2 (6 bases). The CDR3 is 14 residues long. Germline V gene data show CDR1 as PRHDT and CDR2 as FYEKMQ (reference sequence). V lost 3 bases to trimming and J lost 4 bases, with 13 bases between them. CDR3 sequence: CASSFTGVGYEQYF. CDR3 sequence (DNA): TGTGCCAGCAGCTTTACGGGGGTCGGTTACGAGCAGTACTTC.

J is TRBJ2-7 and V is TRBV4-1; D unresolved. The V and J ends lost 3 bases and 3 bases respectively, with 12 bases between them. CDR1 and CDR2 (germline): MGHRA, YSYEKL. The CDR3 covers 14 residues. The CDR3 DNA is TGCGCCAGCAGCCACCCATCTAGAATCTACGAGCAGTACTTC. Amino acids: CASSHPSRIYEQYF.

CDR3 nucleotide sequence: TGTGCCAGCAGCCAAGATTCGGGCAGGGGTAATCAGCCCCAGCATTTT. Translated: CASSQDSGRGNQPQHF. The rearrangement joins TRBV3-1 (or the pseudogene TRBV3-2) to TRBJ1-5, with D perhaps TRBD1 (6 bases). The CDR3 loop spans 16 amino acids. The germline CDR1 and CDR2 sequences are LGHDT and YNNKEL (reference sequence). V dropped 0 bases and J dropped 4 bases, with 13 bases sitting between them.

The gene calls are TRBV28 and TRBJ1-4; maybe TRBD1 (5 bases). The CDR3 runs to 16 residues. The V end lost 6 bases, the J end lost 8 bases, and 22 bases lay between the germline ends. Germline loops: CDR1 MDHEN, CDR2 SYDVKM. For the CDR3, the DNA is TGTGCCAGCAGGACACAACAAAACAGGATTGGGGAAAAACTGTTTTTT. It encodes CASRTQQNRIGEKLFF. Looking up the rest from reference TRBV28 and TRBJ1-4 gives the full variable domain: DVKVTQSSRYLVKRTGEKVFLECVQDMDHENMFWYRQDPGLGLRLIYFSYDVKMKEKGDIPEGYSVSREKKERFSLILESASTNQTSMYLCASRTQQNRIGEKLFFGSGTQLSVL.

The V call is TRBV9, the J call TRBJ2-1, with 13 bases that match TRBD2. Germline CDR1 SGDLS, CDR2 YYNGEE. The CDR3 spans 15 residues. J gave up 8 bases and V 4 bases, and 6 bases lay outside the gene matches. The CDR3 region has the DNA TGTGCCAGCAGCCGGACTAGCGGGAGACAGGATGAGCAGTTCTTC. Its translation: CASSRTSGRQDEQFF.

This chain uses TRBV6-1 with TRBJ2-3, with 9 bases identical to TRBD2. CDR3 length equals 18 residues. Germline loops: CDR1 MNHNS, CDR2 SASEGT. V lost 4 bases and J lost 3; bases outside the gene matches: 14. The CDR3 loop reads CASSAHFGGRALTDTQYF. CDR3 DNA: TGTGCCAGCAGTGCCCACTTCGGCGGGAGGGCCTTGACAGATACGCAGTATTTT.